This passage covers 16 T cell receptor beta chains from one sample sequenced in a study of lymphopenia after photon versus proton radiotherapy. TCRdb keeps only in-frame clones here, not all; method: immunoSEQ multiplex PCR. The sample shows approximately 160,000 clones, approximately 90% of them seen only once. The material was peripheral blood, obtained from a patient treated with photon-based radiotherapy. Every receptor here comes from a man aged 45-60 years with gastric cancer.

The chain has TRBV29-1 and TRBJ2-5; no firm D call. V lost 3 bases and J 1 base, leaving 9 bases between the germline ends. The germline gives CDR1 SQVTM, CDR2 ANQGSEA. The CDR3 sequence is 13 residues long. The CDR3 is CSVEADLQETQYF. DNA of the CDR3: TGCAGCGTTGAGGCAGACCTCCAAGAGACCCAGTACTTC.

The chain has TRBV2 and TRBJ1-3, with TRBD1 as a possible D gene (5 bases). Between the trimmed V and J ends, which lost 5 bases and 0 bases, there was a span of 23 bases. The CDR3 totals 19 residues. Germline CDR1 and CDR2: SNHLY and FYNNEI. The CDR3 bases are TGTGCCAGCAGTCAACAGTGGGGGGAGGGAAGTAGCTCTGGAAACACCATATATTTT. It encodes CASSQQWGEGSSSGNTIYF. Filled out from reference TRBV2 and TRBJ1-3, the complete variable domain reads EPEVTQTPSHQVTQMGQEVILRCVPISNHLYFYWYRQILGQKVEFLVSFYNNEISEKSEIFDDQFSVERPDGSNFTLKIRSTKLEDSAMYFCASSQQWGEGSSSGNTIYFGEGSWLTVV.

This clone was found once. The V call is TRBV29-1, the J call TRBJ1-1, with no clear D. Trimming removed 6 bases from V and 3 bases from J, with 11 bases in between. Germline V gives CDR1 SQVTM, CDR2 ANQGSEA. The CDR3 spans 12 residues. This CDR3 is CSVVSGYTEAFF. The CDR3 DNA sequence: TGCAGCGTGGTCTCAGGCTACACTGAAGCTTTCTTT.

The CDR3 is CASSRTVEFSYEQYF. In DNA, the CDR3 is TGCGCCAGCAGCCGGACGGTAGAATTCTCCTACGAGCAGTACTTC. V and J are TRBV4-3 and TRBJ2-7, with D uncertain. V gave up 4 bases and J gave up 0 bases, with 13 bases separating them. Germline CDR1 reads LGHNA; CDR2 reads YSLEER. The CDR3 consists of 15 residues.

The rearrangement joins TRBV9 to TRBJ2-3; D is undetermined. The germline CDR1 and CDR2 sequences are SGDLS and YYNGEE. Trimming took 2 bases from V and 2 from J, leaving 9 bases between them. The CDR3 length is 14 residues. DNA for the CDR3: TGTGCCAGCAGCGTCCGACTTCACACAGATACGCAGTATTTT. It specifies CASSVRLHTDTQYF.

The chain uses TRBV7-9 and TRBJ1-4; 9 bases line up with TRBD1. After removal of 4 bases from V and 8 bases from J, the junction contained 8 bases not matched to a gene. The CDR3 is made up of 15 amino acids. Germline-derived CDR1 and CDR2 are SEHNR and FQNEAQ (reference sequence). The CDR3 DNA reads TGTGCCAGCAGCTCTTGGACAGGGGCTAGAGAAAAACTGTTTTTT. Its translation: CASSSWTGAREKLFF. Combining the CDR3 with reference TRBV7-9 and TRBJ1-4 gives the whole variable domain DTGVSQNPRHKITKRGQNVTFRCDPISEHNRLYWYRQTLGQGPEFLTYFQNEAQLEKSRLLSDRFSAERPKGSFSTLEIQRTEQGDSAMYLCASSSWTGAREKLFFGSGTQLSVL.

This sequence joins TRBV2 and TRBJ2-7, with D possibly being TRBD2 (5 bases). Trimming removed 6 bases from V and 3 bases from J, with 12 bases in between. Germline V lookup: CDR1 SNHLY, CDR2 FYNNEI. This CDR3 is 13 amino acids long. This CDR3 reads CASSTGENYEQYF. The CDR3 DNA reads TGTGCCAGCAGCACTGGGGAGAACTACGAGCAGTACTTC. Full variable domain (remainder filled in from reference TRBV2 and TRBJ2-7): EPEVTQTPSHQVTQMGQEVILRCVPISNHLYFYWYRQILGQKVEFLVSFYNNEISEKSEIFDDQFSVERPDGSNFTLKIRSTKLEDSAMYFCASSTGENYEQYFGPGTRLTVT.

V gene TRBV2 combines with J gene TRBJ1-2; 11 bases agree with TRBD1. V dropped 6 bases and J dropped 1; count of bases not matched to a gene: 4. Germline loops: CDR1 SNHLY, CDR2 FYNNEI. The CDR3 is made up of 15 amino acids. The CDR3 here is CASSPGQGVNYGYTF. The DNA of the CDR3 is TGTGCCAGCAGCCCGGGACAGGGGGTTAACTATGGCTACACCTTC.

Here the CDR3 DNA reads TGTGCCAGCAGCTTAGCGGGACAACTAGCGACCGGGGAGCTGTTTTTT. It translates to CASSLAGQLATGELFF. The chain has TRBV7-9 and TRBJ2-2; TRBD2 might be the D (7 bases). The CDR3 sequence is 16 residues long. Germline CDR1 and CDR2: SEHNR and FQNEAQ (reference sequence). Deletions cut 0 bases from V and 5 bases from J, with 13 bases between. The complete variable domain, with remaining parts taken from reference TRBV7-9 and TRBJ2-2, reads DTGVSQNPRHKITKRGQNVTFRCDPISEHNRLYWYRQTLGQGPEFLTYFQNEAQLEKSRLLSDRFSAERPKGSFSTLEIQRTEQGDSAMYLCASSLAGQLATGELFFGEGSRLTVL.

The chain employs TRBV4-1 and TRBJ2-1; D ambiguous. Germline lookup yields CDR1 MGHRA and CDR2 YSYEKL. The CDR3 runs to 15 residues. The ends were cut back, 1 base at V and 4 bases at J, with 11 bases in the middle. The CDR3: CASSQVPGDYNEQFF. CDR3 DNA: TGCGCCAGCAGCCAAGTGCCAGGAGATTACAATGAGCAGTTCTTC.

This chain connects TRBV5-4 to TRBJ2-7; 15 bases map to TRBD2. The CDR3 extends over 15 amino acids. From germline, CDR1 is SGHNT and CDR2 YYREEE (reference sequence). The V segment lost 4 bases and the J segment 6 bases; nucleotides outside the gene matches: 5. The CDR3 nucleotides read TGTGCCAGCAGCCCCGGACTAGCGGGAGGGCGCGAGCAGTACTTC. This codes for CASSPGLAGGREQYF.

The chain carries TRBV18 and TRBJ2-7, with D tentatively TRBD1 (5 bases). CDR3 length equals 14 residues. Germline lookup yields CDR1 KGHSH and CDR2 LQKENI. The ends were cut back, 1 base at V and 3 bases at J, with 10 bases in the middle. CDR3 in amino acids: CASSPQGSDYEQYF. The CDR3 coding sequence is TGTGCCAGCTCACCACAGGGGTCCGACTACGAGCAGTACTTC. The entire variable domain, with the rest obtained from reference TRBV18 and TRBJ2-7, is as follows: NAGVMQNPRHLVRRRGQEARLRCSPMKGHSHVYWYRQLPEEGLKFMVYLQKENIIDESGMPKERFSAEFPKEGPSILRIQQVVRGDSAAYFCASSPQGSDYEQYFGPGTRLTVT.

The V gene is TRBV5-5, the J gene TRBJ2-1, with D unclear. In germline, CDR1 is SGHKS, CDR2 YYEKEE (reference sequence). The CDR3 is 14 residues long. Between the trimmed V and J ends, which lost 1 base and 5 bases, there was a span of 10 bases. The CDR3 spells CASSLTRPNNEQFF. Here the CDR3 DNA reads TGTGCCAGCAGCTTGACGCGCCCTAACAATGAGCAGTTCTTC.

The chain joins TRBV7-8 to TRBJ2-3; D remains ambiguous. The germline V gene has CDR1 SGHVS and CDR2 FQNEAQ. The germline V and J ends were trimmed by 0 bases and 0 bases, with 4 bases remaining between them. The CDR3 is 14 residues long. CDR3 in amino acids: CASSLAPSTDTQYF. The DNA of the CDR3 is TGTGCCAGCAGCTTAGCTCCTAGCACAGATACGCAGTATTTT.

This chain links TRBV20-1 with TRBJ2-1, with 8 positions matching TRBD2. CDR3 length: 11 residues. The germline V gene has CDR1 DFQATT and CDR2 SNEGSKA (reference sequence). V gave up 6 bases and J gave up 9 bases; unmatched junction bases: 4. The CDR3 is CSADSGSEQFF. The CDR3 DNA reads TGCAGTGCGGACAGCGGGAGTGAGCAGTTCTTC.

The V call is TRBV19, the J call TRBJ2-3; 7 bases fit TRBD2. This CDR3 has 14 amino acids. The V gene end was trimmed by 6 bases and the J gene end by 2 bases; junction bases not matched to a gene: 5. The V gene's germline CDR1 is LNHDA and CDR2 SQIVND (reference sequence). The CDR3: CASSVLAITDTQYF. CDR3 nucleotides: TGTGCCAGTAGCGTACTAGCGATCACAGATACGCAGTATTTT.